This T cell receptor (beta chain) was retrieved from a study of OX40 agonist ivuxolimab in advanced cancers. At the level of the whole study: The costimulatory receptor OX40 (CD134) was targeted by ivuxolimab, a fully human IgG2 agonistic monoclonal antibody. Intravenous ivuxolimab was administered to patients every 2 weeks at six dose levels: 0.01, 0.1, 0.3, 1.5, 3 and 10 mg/kg. Of the 50 or so patients in dose escalation, some 19 had hepatocellular carcinoma, some 15 had melanoma, 9 had renal cell carcinoma and 9 had head and neck cancer. A male proportion of roughly 80% and a mean age of approximately 58 years, ranging from 23 to 79, were recorded for the dose-escalation cohort. Patients were allowed to have had prior anti-PD-1, anti-PD-L1 or anti-CTLA-4 therapy, and 30% to 40% of the dose-escalation patients had previously received checkpoint inhibitors. Partial responses occurred in three dose-escalation patients, of whom one had hepatocellular carcinoma and two had cutaneous melanoma. The point of sequencing TCRbeta in the periphery was to test whether ivuxolimab changed TCR sequence diversity and drove clonal T-cell expansion. The paper covers the monotherapy dose-escalation part of the phase I ivuxolimab trial, which included N = 52 patients. Overall results and qualifications from the work: In the 0.1-3.0 mg/kg groups, partial responders had among the lowest normalized peripheral clonal expansion, particularly in CD8+ T cells. Which antigens the clonally expanded peripheral T cells were specific for was not determined. After ivuxolimab, more expanded clones were found on average in CD8+ T cells than in CD4+ T cells. At doses from 0.1 to 3.0 mg/kg, clonal expansion was seen in both CD4+ and CD8+ blood T cells between baseline and week 6. Low levels of normalized T-cell clonal expansion were also seen in some patients who did not respond.

Patients with a history of autoimmune disease or receiving systemic immunosuppression were excluded from the trial. Peripheral blood for TCR sequencing was collected from all dose cohorts at baseline, on cycle 4 day 1, and on cycle 7 day 1. The samples were taken from a phase I, first-in-human, multicenter, open-label dose-escalation trial of ivuxolimab. Adults with locally advanced or metastatic melanoma, renal cell, hepatocellular, or head and neck squamous cell carcinoma were enrolled in the trial. Before TCR sequencing, CD4+ T cells and CD8+ T cells were sorted from peripheral blood as separate populations. For sequencing of the TCRbeta CDR3 region, genomic DNA was extracted from the sorted cells. The immunoSEQ Assay was used for sequencing of TCRbeta CDR3 regions. TCRdb holds this immuneACCESS table with in-frame rearrangements only. Some clones are missing; in checked studies, unresolved V genes explain under half, and the rest has no known cause. Counted in this sample were 70,000 to 80,000 clones; 86% of them appeared once. The ten largest clones add up to roughly 0.77% of the sample.

A word on this clone: What antigen it recognizes has not been identified. The sample holds no much larger clone one base away, and base qualities are not on file.

CDR1 and CDR2 are read off the germline V gene (reference sequence) as LNHDA and SQIVND. Inclusive of the bounding cysteine and phenylalanine, the CDR3 is 14 residues long. Only the CDR3 portion is preserved as DNA: 42 bases, with reading frame beginning at the first base. The trim is 4 bases for V and 1 base for J, with a gap of 10 bases between the germline ends. Recombination connected TRBV19 to TRBJ1-1, with the D gene not confidently named. This TCR was recovered from an adult with an advanced solid tumor such as melanoma, head and neck, liver or kidney cancer. Sequencing was performed on CD4+ or CD8+ T cells sorted from blood, taken in a trial of the OX40 agonist ivuxolimab. The CDR3 region has the sequence CASSTKRQNTEAFF. The nucleotide sequence reads as follows: TGTGCCAGTAGTACCAAGCGACAGAACACTGAAGCTTTCTTT.